The sequence of this T cell receptor (beta chain) was determined in a study of T cells in Graves' hyperthyroidism and ophthalmopathy. In germline, CDR1 is MGHRA, CDR2 YSYEKL. V was shortened by 0 bases and J by 1 base, with 10 bases between the two germline ends. The CDR3 covers 15 residues. Amplification of TCR beta CDR3 regions used RNA as the template. First-round RT-PCR with HTBI primers amplified the TCR CDR3 region. TCRdb re-called the multiplex PCR reads with MiXCR, one entry per CDR3 protein. Among about 560,000 distinct CDR3 sequences listed, approximately 15% were seen once. The clonotype was recovered from a woman younger than 35 with Graves' hyperthyroidism. This chain links TRBV4-1 with TRBJ2-7; no clear D gene. The specimen was blood. This CDR3 is CASSQDFGHSYEQYF. The DNA of the CDR3 is TGCGCCAGCAGCCAAGATTTCGGCCATTCCTACGAGCAGTACTTC.